The T cell receptor beta chain described here comes from a study of OX40 agonist ivuxolimab in advanced cancers. The CDR3 is 15 amino acids. V lost 9 bases, J lost 0 bases, and 14 bases lay in between. CDR1 and CDR2 (germline): LNHDA, SQIVND (reference sequence). Generated by immunoSEQ multiplex PCR, the TCRdb table keeps only in-frame clones and is missing some. The table has some 57,000 clones, approximately 84% seen once. The rearrangement joins TRBV19 to TRBJ1-4; TRBD1 might be the D (6 bases). Sample: CD4+ or CD8+ T cells sorted from blood, taken in a trial of the OX40 agonist ivuxolimab. The TCR originated in an adult with an advanced solid tumor such as melanoma, head and neck, liver or kidney cancer. CDR3 DNA sequence: TGTGCCAGCAACGACAGGTCGGCAACTAATGAAAAACTGTTTTTT. As protein: CASNDRSATNEKLFF.